The sequence of this TCR beta chain was determined in a study of control samples from healthy donors and cancer patients. The CDR3 consists of 19 residues. CDR1 and CDR2 (germline): ENHRY, SYGVKD. Trimming at V came to 5 bases and at J to 4 bases, leaving 22 bases not matched to a gene. Profiling relied on immunoSEQ multiplex PCR, and the TCRdb table lists in-frame clones only, not all of them. The data contain 85,000 to 100,000 clones, more than 80% of them singletons. This chain joins TRBV10-3 and TRBJ2-7, with TRBD2 identical over 8 bases. This sequence was found in a man aged 18 to 30 in good health. The specimen was blood. In DNA, the CDR3 is TGTGCCATCAGTTTTACCCCGGGACTAGAAATCGAAACGAGTTACGAGCAGTACTTC. It translates to CAISFTPGLEIETSYEQYF.